Detailed here is one T cell receptor beta chain. The data were obtained in a study of blood T cells in healthy people across ages. A second PCR, run for roughly 7 to 12 cycles, used a sample-barcoded 5' primer plus a J-beta primer mix. A single record per CDR3 protein comes from TCRdb applying MiXCR to the 5' RACE reads. The sample shows hundreds of thousands of distinct CDR3 sequences, 55% to 70% of them seen only once. This CDR3 is built from 18 residues. Looked up from germline, CDR1 is SGHTA and CDR2 is FQGTGA. V was clipped by 2 bases and J by 0 bases; unmatched bases: 9. The sample was blood. The chain is built from TRBV7-3 and TRBJ2-3; the match to TRBD2 covers 9 bases. The clonotype originates from a man younger than 45 in good health. As DNA, the CDR3 is TGTGCCAGCAGCTTATCTCCGGGCGCGGGGGGGAGCACAGATACGCAGTATTTT. This encodes CASSLSPGAGGSTDTQYF. Drawing the rest from reference TRBV7-3 and TRBJ2-3, the complete variable domain is GAGVSQTPSNKVTEKGKYVELRCDPISGHTALYWYRQSLGQGPEFLIYFQGTGAADDSGLPNDRFFAVRPEGSVSTLKIQRTERGDSAVYLCASSLSPGAGGSTDTQYFGPGTRLTVL.